A single sample gave rise to the 24 T cell receptor beta chains below, sequenced in a study of blood T cells in healthy people across ages. For the second PCR, which ran for about 6 to 12 cycles, a sample-barcoded 5' primer and a J-beta primer mix were used. MiXCR, applied by TCRdb to the 5' RACE reads, yields one record per CDR3 protein. Of fewer than 1,200,000 distinct CDR3 sequences in the sample, roughly a quarter are singletons; the top ten hold less than 0.75%. The sample was also linked to a second study, of T cells of mothers and their children.

Sequencing input: blood. Source of these receptors: a girl aged 2 to 9 in good health.

The chain employs TRBV18 and TRBJ2-5; D is undetermined. This CDR3 comprises 12 residues. The germline V and J ends were trimmed by 2 bases and 3 bases, with 4 bases remaining between them. Per germline, CDR1 KGHSH and CDR2 LQKENI. This CDR3 is CASSPMEETQYF. In DNA form, the CDR3 reads TGTGCCAGCTCACCAATGGAAGAGACCCAGTACTTC.

The chain joins TRBV7-3 to TRBJ2-5, with 8 bases fitting TRBD2. The closer fit of TRBJ2-1 to the DNA end suggests the J call may be wrong. The V gene's germline CDR1 is SGHTA and CDR2 FQGTGA. The CDR3 has 15 amino acids. The CDR3 sequence: CASSPPSGRRNEQFF. CDR3 DNA: TGTGCCAGCAGCCCGCCCAGCGGGAGAAGGAATGAGCAGTTCTTC.

This clonotype was counted a few times. The chain carries TRBV20-1 and TRBJ2-7; D remains unclear. This CDR3 has 12 residues. Germline CDR1 DFQATT, CDR2 SNEGSKA (reference sequence). Trimming pared 1 base from V and 6 bases from J, leaving 10 bases between. The CDR3 DNA is TGCAGTGCTAGAGCCGGTTTGTCCGAGCAGTACTTC. This gives the protein CSARAGLSEQYF.

This chain connects TRBV12-3 or TRBV12-4 to TRBJ2-3; D gene uncertain. This CDR3 region has 15 residues. V shed 4 bases and J shed 5 bases, with 16 bases lying between them. CDR3 nucleotides: TGTGCCAGCAGTTCTCCGGTCTCCGTGGGAGATACGCAGTATTTT. Translating it yields CASSSPVSVGDTQYF.

This clonotype was seen a handful of times. This chain connects TRBV5-6 to TRBJ1-6; maybe TRBD1 (6 bases). The V end was cut by 0 bases, the J end by 8 bases, with 12 bases between. CDR3 size: 15 residues. CDR1 is SGHDT, CDR2 YYEEEE, per germline. In DNA, the CDR3 is TGTGCCAGCAGCTTGGATCCTACAGGGTATTCACCCCTCCACTTT. This encodes CASSLDPTGYSPLHF.

The chain links TRBV11-2 to TRBJ2-5, with D hard to call. Germline V gene data show CDR1 as SGHAT and CDR2 as FQNNGV. CDR3 size: 15 residues. V was cut by 2 bases and J by 2 bases, with 12 bases left in between. As DNA, the CDR3 is TGTGCCAGCAGCTTAAGGGCGGAACCACAAGAGACCCAGTACTTC. Amino acids: CASSLRAEPQETQYF.

This chain links TRBV6-6 with TRBJ1-1, with no clear D. Per the germline V gene, CDR1 is MNHNY and CDR2 is SVGAGI (reference sequence). This CDR3 spans 13 amino acids. Trimming removed 0 bases from V and 9 bases from J, with 11 bases in between. The CDR3: CASSYSPGRKAFF. For the CDR3, the DNA is TGTGCCAGCAGTTACTCCCCCGGGCGCAAAGCTTTCTTT.

A few counts support this clonotype. This chain uses TRBV20-1 with TRBJ2-2; D ambiguous. The CDR3 runs to 15 residues. V was cut by 0 bases and J by 6 bases, with 14 bases left in between. CDR1 DFQATT and CDR2 SNEGSKA come from the germline V gene (reference sequence). This CDR3 is CSARDSYQAAGELFF. In nucleotides, the CDR3 is TGCAGTGCTAGAGATTCATACCAGGCTGCCGGGGAGCTGTTTTTT.

This clonotype has a handful of counts. DNA of the CDR3: TGCGCCAGCAGCTTGGGGACAGGGGAAAGTCTCGAGCAGTACTTC. Encoded protein: CASSLGTGESLEQYF. This chain uses TRBV5-1 with TRBJ2-7, with 9 bases lining up with TRBD1. In germline, CDR1 is SGHRS, CDR2 YFSETQ. J gave up 6 bases and V 0 bases, and 7 bases lay outside the gene matches. The CDR3 has 15 residues.

The CDR3 nucleotides are TGTGCCAGCAGTATAGTTGGGTTTTACAATGAGCAGTTCTTC. This gives the protein CASSIVGFYNEQFF. The V and J genes are TRBV12-3 or TRBV12-4 and TRBJ2-1, with no clear D. V gave up 5 bases and J gave up 4 bases, with 12 bases separating them. The CDR3 has 14 residues.

The chain recombines TRBV6-5 with TRBJ2-5; 13 bases agree with TRBD2. TRBJ2-1 explains the end of the DNA better; the J call may be wrong. The CDR3 runs 15 residues. Germline V gives CDR1 MNHEY, CDR2 SVGAGI. CDR3 amino acids: CASSILAGGQNEQFF. The CDR3 region has the DNA TGTGCCAGCAGTATACTAGCGGGAGGGCAAAATGAGCAGTTCTTC.

V gene TRBV7-9 combines with J gene TRBJ1-2; D is perhaps TRBD1 (5 bases). V was pared by 5 bases and J by 7 bases, with 11 bases between. Germline V gene lookup returns CDR1 SEHNR and CDR2 FQNEAQ (reference sequence). The CDR3 covers 12 residues. This CDR3 reads CASSIHRFGYTF. The CDR3 bases are TGTGCCAGCAGCATACACAGGTTTGGCTACACCTTC.

The V call is TRBV4-3, the J call TRBJ1-2; 12 bases map to TRBD1. CDR1 is LGHNA and CDR2 is YSLEER in the germline V gene. The CDR3 is 14 residues long. With 3 bases clipped from V and 6 bases from J, the junction kept 2 bases outside the gene matches. CDR3 residues: CASSQGQGAHGYTF. The CDR3 DNA follows: TGCGCCAGCAGCCAGGGACAGGGGGCGCATGGCTACACCTTC.

At least ten counts were recorded for this clonotype. CDR3 coding DNA: TGCGCCAGCAGCGGAGGACAGAGTTCGCAAGAGACCCAGTACTTC. Its translation is CASSGGQSSQETQYF. The rearrangement links TRBV5-1 to TRBJ2-5; a possible D gene is TRBD1 (6 bases). Germline V lookup: CDR1 SGHRS, CDR2 YFSETQ. The V end was cut by 4 bases, the J end by 2 bases, with 15 bases between. The CDR3 runs 15 residues.

The chain recombines TRBV7-6 with TRBJ2-2, with D unclear. Between the trimmed V and J ends, which lost 1 base and 6 bases, there was a span of 15 bases. Germline CDR1 is SGHVS and CDR2 is FNYEAQ. This CDR3 is 16 amino acids long. In DNA form, the CDR3 reads TGTGCCAGCAGCTTAGTATTGTCTGGTGGTGCCGGGGAGCTGTTTTTT. Protein product: CASSLVLSGGAGELFF.

This clonotype was picked up a small number of times. The gene calls are TRBV7-2 and TRBJ2-5; D gene uncertain. CDR3 length equals 15 residues. V dropped 5 bases and J dropped 1 base, with 14 bases sitting between them. Germline values: CDR1 SGHTA, CDR2 FQGNSA. The CDR3 DNA sequence: TGTGCCAGCAGCCTAACGCACGGCATCCAAGAGACCCAGTACTTC. Its translation is CASSLTHGIQETQYF.

The chain is built from TRBV7-9 and TRBJ2-1; TRBD2 aligns across 10 bases. Germline V gene data show CDR1 as SEHNR and CDR2 as FQNEAQ (reference sequence). The junction had 16 bases not matched to a gene; V was cut back by 8 bases and J by 0 bases. There are 19 residues in the CDR3. CDR3 nucleotides: TGTGCCAGCCCTGAGGTTGGACTAGCGGAAGTTAACTCCTACAATGAGCAGTTCTTC. Its translation is CASPEVGLAEVNSYNEQFF.

This clonotype was detected only a few times. The chain is built from TRBV10-3 and TRBJ1-1; 8 bases are shared with TRBD1. V lost 11 bases to trimming and J lost 7 bases; unmatched junction nucleotides: 9. Germline CDR1 is ENHRY and CDR2 is SYGVKD. The CDR3 is made up of 12 amino acids. The CDR3 bases are TGTGCCGCCGACAGGGGAAGAGGTGAAGCTTTCTTT. Translating it yields CAADRGRGEAFF.

This clonotype was counted a few times. The chain recombines TRBV6-6 with TRBJ2-5; weak D call: TRBD1 (5 bases). This CDR3 region has 13 residues. Germline V gene sequence: CDR1 MNHNY, CDR2 SVGAGI (reference sequence). V was clipped by 6 bases and J by 7 bases, with 15 bases between them. The CDR3 protein is CASRGQVTGTQYF. CDR3 DNA: TGTGCCAGCAGGGGGCAAGTCACGGGGACCCAGTACTTC.

V is TRBV28 and J is TRBJ2-3; no firm D call. CDR1 is MDHEN and CDR2 is SYDVKM in the germline V gene. The CDR3 has 17 residues. V lost 4 bases and J 2 bases, leaving 19 bases between the germline ends. The CDR3 DNA reads as TGTGCCAGCAGTTCCCCATATGATGTGGAAGACACAGATACGCAGTATTTT. Protein product: CASSSPYDVEDTDTQYF.

The V call is TRBV9, the J call TRBJ2-3; 10 bases map to TRBD2. V gave up 4 bases and J gave up 4 bases; unmatched junction bases: 3. The CDR3 extends over 14 amino acids. Germline lookup yields CDR1 SGDLS and CDR2 YYNGEE. This chain's CDR3 is CASSRGLAADTQYF. CDR3 bases: TGTGCCAGCAGCCGCGGACTAGCGGCAGATACGCAGTATTTT.

This clonotype was detected only a few times. The chain combines TRBV28 with TRBJ1-5; no clear D. This CDR3 is 14 amino acids long. Trimming left V 8 bases short and J 2 bases short, with 13 bases between. CDR1 is MDHEN, CDR2 SYDVKM, per germline. Here the CDR3 reads CASADGVGNQPQHF. As DNA, the CDR3 is TGTGCCAGCGCCGATGGTGTTGGCAATCAGCCCCAGCATTTT.

This chain uses TRBV7-2 with TRBJ2-5, with 9 bases matching TRBD1. Trimming took 3 bases from V and 5 from J; bases not matched to a gene: 13. CDR3 size: 17 residues. Germline loops: CDR1 SGHTA, CDR2 FQGNSA. CDR3 DNA sequence: TGTGCCAGCAGCTTCGGGACAGGGATTTCTGGGTGGGAGACCCAGTACTTC. Protein sequence: CASSFGTGISGWETQYF.

This clonotype was seen only a few times. The chain joins TRBV5-1 to TRBJ2-5, with no clear D. TRBJ2-1 explains the end of the DNA better; the J call may be wrong. The CDR3 spans 13 residues. Germline V gives CDR1 SGHRS, CDR2 YFSETQ. CDR3 in amino acids: CASSLELKNEQFF. The CDR3 nucleotides are TGCGCCAGCAGCTTGGAGCTAAAAAATGAGCAGTTCTTC.